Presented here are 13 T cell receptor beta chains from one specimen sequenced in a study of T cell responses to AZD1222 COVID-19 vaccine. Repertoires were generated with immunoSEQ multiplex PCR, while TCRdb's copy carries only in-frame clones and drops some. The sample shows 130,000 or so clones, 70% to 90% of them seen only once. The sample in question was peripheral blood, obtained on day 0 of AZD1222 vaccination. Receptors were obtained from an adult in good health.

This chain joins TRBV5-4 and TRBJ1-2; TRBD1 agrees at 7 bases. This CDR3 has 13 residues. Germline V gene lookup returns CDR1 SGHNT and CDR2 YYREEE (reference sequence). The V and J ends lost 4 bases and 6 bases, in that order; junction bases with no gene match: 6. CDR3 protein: CASSLTGVDGYTF. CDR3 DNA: TGTGCCAGCAGCCTCACAGGGGTCGATGGCTACACCTTC.

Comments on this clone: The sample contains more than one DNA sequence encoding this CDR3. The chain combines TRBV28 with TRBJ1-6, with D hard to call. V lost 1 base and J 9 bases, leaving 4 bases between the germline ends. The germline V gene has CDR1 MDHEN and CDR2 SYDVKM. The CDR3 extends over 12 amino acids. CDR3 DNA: TGTGCCAGCAGTTTATTGCGTTCACCCCTCCACTTT. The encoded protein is CASSLLRSPLHF.

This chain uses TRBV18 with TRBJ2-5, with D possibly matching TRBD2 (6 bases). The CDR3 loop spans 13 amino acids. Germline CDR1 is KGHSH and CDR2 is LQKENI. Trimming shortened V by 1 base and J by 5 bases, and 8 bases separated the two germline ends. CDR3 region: CASSPQGRETQYF. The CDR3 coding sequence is TGTGCCAGCTCACCACAAGGGAGGGAGACCCAGTACTTC.

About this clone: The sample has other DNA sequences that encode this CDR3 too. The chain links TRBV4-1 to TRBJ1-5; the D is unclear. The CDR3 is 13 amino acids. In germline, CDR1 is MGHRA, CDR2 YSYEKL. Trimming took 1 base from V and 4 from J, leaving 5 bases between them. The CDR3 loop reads CASSQGENQPQHF. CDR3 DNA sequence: TGCGCCAGCAGCCAAGGGGAAAATCAGCCCCAGCATTTT.

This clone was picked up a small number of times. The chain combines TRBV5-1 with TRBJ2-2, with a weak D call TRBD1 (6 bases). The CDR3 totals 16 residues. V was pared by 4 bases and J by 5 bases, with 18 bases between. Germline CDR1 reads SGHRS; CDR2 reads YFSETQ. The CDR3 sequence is CASSRTGRDITGELFF. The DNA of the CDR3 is TGCGCCAGCAGCCGAACAGGCAGGGACATTACCGGGGAGCTGTTTTTT.

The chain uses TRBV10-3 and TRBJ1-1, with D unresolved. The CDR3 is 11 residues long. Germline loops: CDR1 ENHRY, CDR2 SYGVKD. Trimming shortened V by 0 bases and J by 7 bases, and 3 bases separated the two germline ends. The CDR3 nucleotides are TGTGCCATCAGTGAGTCAATTGAAGCTTTCTTT. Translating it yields CAISESIEAFF.

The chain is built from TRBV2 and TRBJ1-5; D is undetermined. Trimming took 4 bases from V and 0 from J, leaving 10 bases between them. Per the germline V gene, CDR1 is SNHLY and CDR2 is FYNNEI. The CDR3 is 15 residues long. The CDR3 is CASSGVQYSNQPQHF. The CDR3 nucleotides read TGTGCCAGCAGTGGTGTACAATATAGCAATCAGCCCCAGCATTTT.

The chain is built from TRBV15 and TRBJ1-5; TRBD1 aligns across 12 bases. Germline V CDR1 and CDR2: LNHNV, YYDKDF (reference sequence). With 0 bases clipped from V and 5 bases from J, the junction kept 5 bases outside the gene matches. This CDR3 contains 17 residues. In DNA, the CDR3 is TGTGCCACCAGCAGAGATCGAGGGACAGGGGGCCATCAGCCCCAGCATTTT. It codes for CATSRDRGTGGHQPQHF.

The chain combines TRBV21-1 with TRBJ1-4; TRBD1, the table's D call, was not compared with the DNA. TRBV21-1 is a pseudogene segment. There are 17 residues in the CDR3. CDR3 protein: CASSAQGQKKPGEKLFF. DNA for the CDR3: TGTGCCAGCAGTGCGCAAGGACAGAAAAAACCTGGGGAAAAACTGTTTTTT.

The CDR3 DNA reads TGTGCCAGCTCGGATAGGCCGGGATACGGTGAAGCTTTCTTT. Protein sequence: CASSDRPGYGEAFF. The J gene is TRBJ1-1, the V gene TRBV18; D remains ambiguous. The V end was cut by 6 bases, the J end by 7 bases, with 18 bases between. The CDR3 spans 14 residues. Germline V gene data show CDR1 as KGHSH and CDR2 as LQKENI.

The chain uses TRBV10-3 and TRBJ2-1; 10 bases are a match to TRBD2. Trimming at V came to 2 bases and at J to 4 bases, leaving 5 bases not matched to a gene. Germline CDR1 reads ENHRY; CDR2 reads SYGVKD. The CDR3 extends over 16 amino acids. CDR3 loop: CAISERSGGRYNEQFF. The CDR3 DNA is TGTGCCATCAGTGAGCGTAGCGGGGGGCGATACAATGAGCAGTTCTTC.

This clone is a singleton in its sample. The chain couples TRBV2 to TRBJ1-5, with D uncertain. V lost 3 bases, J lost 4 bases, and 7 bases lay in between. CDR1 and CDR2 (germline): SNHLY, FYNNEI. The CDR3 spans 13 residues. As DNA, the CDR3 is TGTGCCAGCAGTGACGTTGGGAATCAGCCCCAGCATTTT. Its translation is CASSDVGNQPQHF.

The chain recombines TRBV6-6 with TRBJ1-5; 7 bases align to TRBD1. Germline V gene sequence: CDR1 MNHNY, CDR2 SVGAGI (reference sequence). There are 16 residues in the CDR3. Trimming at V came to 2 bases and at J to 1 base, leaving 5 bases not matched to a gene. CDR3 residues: CASSYPTGQSNQPQHF. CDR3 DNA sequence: TGTGCCAGCAGTTACCCGACAGGGCAAAGCAATCAGCCCCAGCATTTT.